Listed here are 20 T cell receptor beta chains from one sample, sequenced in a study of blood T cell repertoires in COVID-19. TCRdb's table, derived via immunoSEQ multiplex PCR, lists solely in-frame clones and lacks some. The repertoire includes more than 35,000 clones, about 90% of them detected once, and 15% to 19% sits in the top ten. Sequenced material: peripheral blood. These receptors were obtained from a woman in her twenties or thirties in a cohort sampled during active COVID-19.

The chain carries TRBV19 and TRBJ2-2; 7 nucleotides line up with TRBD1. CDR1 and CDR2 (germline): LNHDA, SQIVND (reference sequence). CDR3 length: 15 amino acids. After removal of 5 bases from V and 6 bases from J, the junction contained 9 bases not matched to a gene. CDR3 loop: CASSGKKTGAGELFF. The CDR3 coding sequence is TGTGCCAGTAGTGGAAAAAAAACAGGGGCCGGGGAGCTGTTTTTT.

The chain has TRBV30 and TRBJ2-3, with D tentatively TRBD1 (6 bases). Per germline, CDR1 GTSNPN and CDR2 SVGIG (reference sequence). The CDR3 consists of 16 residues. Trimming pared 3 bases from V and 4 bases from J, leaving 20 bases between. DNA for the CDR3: TGTGCCTGGAGACCCGGGACACTAACTTTGGCAGATACGCAGTATTTT. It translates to CAWRPGTLTLADTQYF.

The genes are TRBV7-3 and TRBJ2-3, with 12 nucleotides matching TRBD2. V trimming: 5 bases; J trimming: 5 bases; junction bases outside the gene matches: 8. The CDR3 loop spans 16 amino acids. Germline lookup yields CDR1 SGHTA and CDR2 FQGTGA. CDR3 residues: CASSDNPGLAGDTQYF. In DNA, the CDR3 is TGTGCCAGCAGCGACAACCCGGGACTAGCGGGAGATACGCAGTATTTT. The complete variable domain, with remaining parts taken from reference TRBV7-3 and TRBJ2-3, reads GAGVSQTPSNKVTEKGKYVELRCDPISGHTALYWYRQSLGQGPEFLIYFQGTGAADDSGLPNDRFFAVRPEGSVSTLKIQRTERGDSAVYLCASSDNPGLAGDTQYFGPGTRLTVL.

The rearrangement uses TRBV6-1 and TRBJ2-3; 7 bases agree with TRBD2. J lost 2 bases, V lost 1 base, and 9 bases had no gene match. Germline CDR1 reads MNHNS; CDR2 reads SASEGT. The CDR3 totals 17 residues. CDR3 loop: CASSEDILARYTDTQYF. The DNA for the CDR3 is TGTGCCAGCAGTGAAGATATACTAGCGCGATACACAGATACGCAGTATTTT.

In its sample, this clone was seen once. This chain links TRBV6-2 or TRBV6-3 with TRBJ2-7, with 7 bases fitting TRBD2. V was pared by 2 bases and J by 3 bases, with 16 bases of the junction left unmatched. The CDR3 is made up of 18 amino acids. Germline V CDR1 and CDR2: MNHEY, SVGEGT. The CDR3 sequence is CASSYDPSGTSPIYEQYF. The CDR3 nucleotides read TGTGCCAGCAGTTACGATCCAAGCGGGACCAGCCCTATCTACGAGCAGTACTTC.

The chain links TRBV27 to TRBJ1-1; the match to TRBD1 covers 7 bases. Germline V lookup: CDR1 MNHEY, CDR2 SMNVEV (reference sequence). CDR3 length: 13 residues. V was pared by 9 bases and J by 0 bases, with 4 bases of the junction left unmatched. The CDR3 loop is CASRQGVNTEAFF. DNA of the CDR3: TGTGCCAGTAGACAGGGAGTGAACACTGAAGCTTTCTTT.

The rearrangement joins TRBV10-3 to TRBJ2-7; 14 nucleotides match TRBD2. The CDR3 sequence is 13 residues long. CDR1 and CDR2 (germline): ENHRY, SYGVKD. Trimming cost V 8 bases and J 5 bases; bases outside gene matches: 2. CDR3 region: CAIGTSGSNEQYF. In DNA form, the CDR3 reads TGTGCCATCGGGACTAGCGGGAGTAACGAGCAGTACTTC.

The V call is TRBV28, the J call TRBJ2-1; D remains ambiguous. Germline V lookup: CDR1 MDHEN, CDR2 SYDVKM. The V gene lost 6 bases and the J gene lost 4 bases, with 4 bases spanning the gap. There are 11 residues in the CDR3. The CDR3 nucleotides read TGTGCCAGCAGCCTGTACAATGAGCAGTTCTTC. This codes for CASSLYNEQFF.

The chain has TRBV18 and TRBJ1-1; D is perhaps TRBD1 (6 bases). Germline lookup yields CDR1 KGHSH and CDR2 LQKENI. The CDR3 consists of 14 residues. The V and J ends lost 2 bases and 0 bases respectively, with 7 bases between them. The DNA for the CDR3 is TGTGCCAGCTCACCAAGGGGGTTGAACACTGAAGCTTTCTTT. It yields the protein CASSPRGLNTEAFF.

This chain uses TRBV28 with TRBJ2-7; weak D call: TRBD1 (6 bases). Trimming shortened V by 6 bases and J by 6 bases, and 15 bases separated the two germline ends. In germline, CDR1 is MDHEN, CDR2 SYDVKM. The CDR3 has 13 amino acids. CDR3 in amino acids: CASSPPTGREQYF. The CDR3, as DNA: TGTGCCAGCAGCCCACCGACAGGACGCGAGCAGTACTTC. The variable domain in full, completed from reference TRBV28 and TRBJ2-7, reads DVKVTQSSRYLVKRTGEKVFLECVQDMDHENMFWYRQDPGLGLRLIYFSYDVKMKEKGDIPEGYSVSREKKERFSLILESASTNQTSMYLCASSPPTGREQYFGPGTRLTVT.

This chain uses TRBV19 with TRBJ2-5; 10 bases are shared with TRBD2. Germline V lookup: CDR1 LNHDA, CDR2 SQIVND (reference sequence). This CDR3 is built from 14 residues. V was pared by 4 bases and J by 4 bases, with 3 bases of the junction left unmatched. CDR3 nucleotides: TGTGCCAGTAGTACGGTAGCGGGAGGAGAGACCCAGTACTTC. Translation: CASSTVAGGETQYF.

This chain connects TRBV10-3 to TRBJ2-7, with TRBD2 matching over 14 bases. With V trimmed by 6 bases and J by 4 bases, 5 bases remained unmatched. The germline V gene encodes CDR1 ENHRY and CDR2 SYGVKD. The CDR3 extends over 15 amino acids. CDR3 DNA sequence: TGTGCCATCAGCCGACTAGCGGGAGGGGAATACGAGCAGTACTTC. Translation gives CAISRLAGGEYEQYF.

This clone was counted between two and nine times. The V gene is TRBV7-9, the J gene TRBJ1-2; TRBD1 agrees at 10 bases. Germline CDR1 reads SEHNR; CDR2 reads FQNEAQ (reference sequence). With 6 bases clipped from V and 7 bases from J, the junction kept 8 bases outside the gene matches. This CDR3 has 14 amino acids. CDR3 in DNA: TGTGCCAGCAGTCTTACCGGGACAGGGGCTGGCTACACCTTC. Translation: CASSLTGTGAGYTF.

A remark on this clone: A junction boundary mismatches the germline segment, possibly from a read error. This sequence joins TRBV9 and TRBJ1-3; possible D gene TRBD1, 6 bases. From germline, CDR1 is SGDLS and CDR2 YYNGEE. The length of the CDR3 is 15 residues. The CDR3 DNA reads TGTGCCAGCGGCGTAGGACAGAGCTCTGGAAACACCATATATTTT. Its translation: CASGVGQSSGNTIYF. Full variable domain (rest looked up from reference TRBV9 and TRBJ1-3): DSGVTQTPKHLITATGQRVTLRCSPRSGDLSVYWYQQSLDQGLQFLIQYYNGEERAKGNILERFSAQQFPDLHSELNLSSLELGDSALYFCASGVGQSSGNTIYFGEGSWLTVV.

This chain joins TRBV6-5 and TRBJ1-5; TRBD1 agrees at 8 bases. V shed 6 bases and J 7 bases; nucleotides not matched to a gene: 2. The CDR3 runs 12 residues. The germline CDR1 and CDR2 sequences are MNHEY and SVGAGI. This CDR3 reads CASRTGEQPQHF. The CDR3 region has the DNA TGTGCCAGCAGGACAGGGGAACAGCCCCAGCATTTT.

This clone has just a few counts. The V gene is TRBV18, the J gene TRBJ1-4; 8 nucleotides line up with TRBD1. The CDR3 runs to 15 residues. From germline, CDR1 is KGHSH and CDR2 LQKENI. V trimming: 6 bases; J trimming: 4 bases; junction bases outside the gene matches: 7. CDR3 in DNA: TGTGCCAGCTCCGACCCGGGACAGGTTAATGAAAAACTGTTTTTT. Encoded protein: CASSDPGQVNEKLFF. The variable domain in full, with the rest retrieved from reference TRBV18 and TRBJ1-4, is NAGVMQNPRHLVRRRGQEARLRCSPMKGHSHVYWYRQLPEEGLKFMVYLQKENIIDESGMPKERFSAEFPKEGPSILRIQQVVRGDSAAYFCASSDPGQVNEKLFFGSGTQLSVL.

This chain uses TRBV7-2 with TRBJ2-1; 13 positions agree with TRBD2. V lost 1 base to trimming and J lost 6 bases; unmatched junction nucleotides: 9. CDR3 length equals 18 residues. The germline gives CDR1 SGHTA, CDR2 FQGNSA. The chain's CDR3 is CASSLVSPGLAGPNEQFF. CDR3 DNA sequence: TGTGCCAGCAGCTTAGTTTCCCCGGGACTAGCGGGGCCCAATGAGCAGTTCTTC. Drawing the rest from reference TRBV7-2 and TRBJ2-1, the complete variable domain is GAGVSQSPSNKVTEKGKDVELRCDPISGHTALYWYRQSLGQGLEFLIYFQGNSAPDKSGLPSDRFSAERTGGSVSTLTIQRTQQEDSAVYLCASSLVSPGLAGPNEQFFGPGTRLTVL.

In DNA form, the CDR3 reads TGTGCCAGCAGCAAAAGAAGGTCGGGCTCCTACAATGAGCAGTTCTTC. Its protein is CASSKRRSGSYNEQFF. The J gene is TRBJ2-1, the V gene TRBV21-1; the table assigns TRBD2, which was not confirmed against the DNA. TRBV21-1 is given as a pseudogene. The CDR3 extends over 16 amino acids.

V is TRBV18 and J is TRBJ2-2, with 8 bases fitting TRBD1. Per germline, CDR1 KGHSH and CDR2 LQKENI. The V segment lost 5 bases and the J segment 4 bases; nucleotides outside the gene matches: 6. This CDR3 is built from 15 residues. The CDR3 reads CASSSGQAGTGELFF. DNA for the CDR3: TGTGCCAGCTCATCGGGACAGGCGGGCACCGGGGAGCTGTTTTTT.

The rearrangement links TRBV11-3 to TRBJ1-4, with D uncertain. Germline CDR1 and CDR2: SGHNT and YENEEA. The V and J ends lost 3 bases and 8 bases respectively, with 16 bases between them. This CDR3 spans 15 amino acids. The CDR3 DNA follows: TGTGCCAGCAGCTTGGGCCTACATGGTCAGGAAAAACTGTTTTTT. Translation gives CASSLGLHGQEKLFF.